The source of this TCR beta chain is a study of CD8+ T cells in alopecia areata. Looking at the study overall: At a dose of 5 to 10 mg twice daily, oral tofacitinib was given to treated patients. Once tofacitinib had been taken for 6 to 18 months, 6 months off drug followed.

Trimming took 8 bases from V and 1 from J, leaving 12 bases between them. Germline V gene lookup returns CDR1 SEHNR and CDR2 FQNEAQ (reference sequence). The CDR3 totals 13 residues. This clone has just a few counts. RNA was extracted and reverse transcribed into cDNA as the sequencing template. Method: immunoSEQ multiplex PCR; TCRdb's copy keeps in-frame clones and lacks some. The sample has roughly 120,000 clones; roughly 58% are singletons. Treatment given: oral pan-JAK inhibitor, 5-10 mg twice daily. The J gene is TRBJ2-7, the V gene TRBV7-9; D gene unclear. This sequence was found in a human donor with alopecia areata. The sequencing here drew on CD8+ T cells sorted from blood, taken at week 4, from a patient treated with tofacitinib. CDR3 in amino acids: CASARAESYEQYF. CDR3 DNA sequence: TGTGCCAGCGCCCGGGCGGAATCCTACGAGCAGTACTTC.